This T cell receptor beta chain was found in a study of blood T cells in healthy people across ages. No fewer than 5 micrograms of total RNA were isolated from every sample. The germline V gene encodes CDR1 KGHDR and CDR2 SFDVKD. V lost 4 bases, J lost 12 bases, and 15 bases lay in between. CDR3 length equals 13 residues. Using a J-beta primer mix together with a sample-barcoded 5' primer, a second PCR was run for about 6 to 12 cycles. Every sample gave at least 2.5 million paired-end reads containing CDR3. TCRdb called the 5' RACE reads again in MiXCR, with one record for every CDR3 protein. There are around 1,500,000 distinct CDR3 sequences in the sample; 28% occur only once, and less than 9.5% lies in the top ten. As concerns this clonotype: A much larger clone lies one base from this, so it may be a read error.

Material: blood. The TCR was taken from a woman aged 25 to 39 in good health. V is TRBV24-1 and J is TRBJ2-1; D perhaps matches TRBD2 (7 bases). CDR3 DNA: TGTGCCACCAGTGAAGGGGGGACTAATACGCAGTTCTTC. Protein product: CATSEGGTNTQFF.